Here is one TCR beta chain with its context. These data belong to a study of T cells in tumors after PD-1 blockade. Background on the study: Patients received pembrolizumab 200 mg every 3 weeks or cemiplimab 350 mg every 2 weeks.

Germline CDR1 is MNHEY and CDR2 is SMNVEV (reference sequence). V was clipped by 8 bases and J by 5 bases; unmatched bases: 8. The CDR3 loop spans 14 amino acids. The data were produced by immunoSEQ multiplex PCR, yet TCRdb's version contains in-frame clones alone and is incomplete. The sample has some 47,000 clones; 79% are singletons. The TCR sequence derives from a human donor with basal cell carcinoma. The chain has TRBV27 and TRBJ1-2, with 10 bases lining up with TRBD1. The sequencing here drew on PBMCs, taken before anti-PD-1 treatment. This CDR3 reads CASHSGQGFYGYTF. The DNA of the CDR3 is TGTGCCAGCCATTCGGGACAGGGGTTTTATGGCTACACCTTC.